This entry lists 23 T cell receptor beta chains sequenced from one sample in a study of CD8+CD57+ T cells in acquired aplastic anemia (dated by TCRdb to 2016 to 2018). The sample was run on an Illumina HiSeq 2000. Profiling of TCR beta VDJ combinations and CDR3 sequences used genomic DNA as the template. The public reads were reanalyzed by TCRdb: fastp trimming at Q25, MiXCR alignment, in-frame beta chains only. Duplicate CDR3 protein sequences are folded into a single record with the most common DNA and genes. The sample profile shows some 150,000 distinct CDR3 sequences; more than 35% of them were found once. The biggest ten clones account for almost 8.5% of the sample. The specimen sequenced was sorted CD4+, CD8+, or CD8+CD57+ T cells (not recorded which) from PBMCs. The receptors derive from a human donor in good health, serving as a control.

In its sample, this clonotype was seen many times. The chain recombines TRBV30 with TRBJ2-7; D is undetermined. CDR1 GTSNPN and CDR2 SVGIG come from the germline V gene (reference sequence). V lost 0 bases and J 2 bases, leaving 11 bases between the germline ends. The CDR3 length is 14 residues. Here the CDR3 reads CAWSVGLPPYEQYF. CDR3 DNA sequence: TGTGCCTGGAGTGTAGGTCTACCGCCCTACGAGCAGTACTTC.

This clonotype was detected a few times. This chain links TRBV24-1 with TRBJ2-3; TRBD2 is a possible D gene (6 bases). Germline CDR1 is KGHDR and CDR2 is SFDVKD. CDR3 length: 15 residues. The V end lost 3 bases, the J end lost 5 bases, and 14 bases lay between the germline ends. CDR3 loop: CATSDPRGAGDTQYF. CDR3 bases: TGTGCCACCAGTGATCCGCGGGGAGCGGGAGATACGCAGTATTTT.

This clonotype has a count of ten or more. The rearrangement uses TRBV2 and TRBJ2-7; the D is unclear. V gave up 6 bases and J gave up 3 bases, with 9 bases separating them. CDR1 and CDR2 from the germline V gene are SNHLY and FYNNEI. The CDR3 spans 12 residues. As DNA, the CDR3 is TGTGCCAGCAGGGGTGACGGCTACGAGCAGTACTTC. As protein: CASRGDGYEQYF.

This clonotype occurred many times. CDR3 amino acids: CASSMEGAAGELFF. CDR3 nucleotide sequence: TGTGCCAGTAGTATGGAGGGGGCTGCCGGGGAGCTGTTTTTT. The chain combines TRBV19 with TRBJ2-2; D might be TRBD1 (7 bases). The germline V gene encodes CDR1 LNHDA and CDR2 SQIVND (reference sequence). This CDR3 is 14 amino acids long. Deletions cut 3 bases from V and 6 bases from J, with 11 bases between.

This clonotype was seen more than once but under ten times. The chain recombines TRBV4-2 with TRBJ2-3; 16 bases fit TRBD2. The CDR3 consists of 18 residues. The junction had 8 bases not matched to a gene; V was cut back by 4 bases and J by 4 bases. Germline-derived CDR1 and CDR2 are LGHNA and YNFKEQ. CDR3 bases: TGTGCCAGCAGCCCAGGGACTAGCGGGGGGGCCTGGGCAGATACGCAGTATTTT. Its protein product is CASSPGTSGGAWADTQYF.

The chain has TRBV25-1 and TRBJ2-3, with D possibly being TRBD1 (7 bases). The germline CDR1 and CDR2 sequences are MGHDK and SYGVNS. The CDR3 runs 16 residues. V lost 5 bases and J lost 2, with 17 bases in between. Here the CDR3 reads CASSRTTGRITDTQYF. CDR3 DNA sequence: TGTGCCAGCAGTAGAACGACAGGGAGGATCACAGATACGCAGTATTTT. Full variable domain (missing parts from reference TRBV25-1 and TRBJ2-3): EADIYQTPRYLVIGTGKKITLECSQTMGHDKMYWYQQDPGMELHLIHYSYGVNSTEKGDLSSESTVSRIRTEHFPLTLESARPSHTSQYLCASSRTTGRITDTQYFGPGTRLTVL.

Of note for this clonotype: This may be a read error, as it is one base from a much larger clone. This sequence joins TRBV3-1 and TRBJ2-7; 9 nucleotides align to TRBD2. Germline V gene lookup returns CDR1 LGHDT and CDR2 YNNKEL (reference sequence). The CDR3 sequence is 13 residues long. Here the CDR3 reads CTSSAGLAVEQYF. The CDR3 nucleotides read TGTACCAGCAGCGCGGGACTAGCTGTCGAGCAGTACTTC.

This clonotype was recorded once. As the CDR3 is not closed by the conserved phenylalanine or tryptophan, this likely results from a read error. The V gene is TRBV10-3, the J gene TRBJ1-2; no firm D call. Germline assignment: CDR1 ENHRY and CDR2 SYGVKD. Deletions cut 10 bases from V and 8 bases from J, with 14 bases between. The CDR3 sequence is 11 residues long. CDR3 region: CATRQGEGYTL. The DNA of the CDR3 is TGTGCCACCAGACAAGGAGAAGGCTACACCCTC.

This clonotype was detected ten times or more. V usage is TRBV10-3 and J usage is TRBJ2-1, with TRBD2 matching over 11 bases. V shed 4 bases and J 4 bases; nucleotides not matched to a gene: 3. Germline V lookup: CDR1 ENHRY, CDR2 SYGVKD. This CDR3 comprises 15 residues. The CDR3 sequence is CAISAGTSGYNEQFF. DNA for the CDR3: TGTGCCATCAGTGCCGGGACTAGCGGATACAATGAGCAGTTCTTC.

Remarks on this clonotype: Its ends do not fully match the called genes, so a read error is possible. The chain joins TRBV10-3 to TRBJ1-6; TRBD1 is a possible D gene (5 bases). CDR3 size: 13 residues. Germline lookup yields CDR1 ENHRY and CDR2 SYGVKD. CDR3 residues: CAIGEGLGSPLHF. In DNA, the CDR3 is TGTGCCATCGGTGAGGGGCTTGGATCACCCCTCCACTTT.

This clonotype was seen at least ten times. The chain joins TRBV10-3 to TRBJ2-7; D is undetermined. Trimming stripped 0 bases from V and 5 bases from J, with 8 bases between. The CDR3 covers 13 residues. CDR1 ENHRY and CDR2 SYGVKD come from the germline V gene. The CDR3 is CAISESMGNEQYF. CDR3 DNA: TGTGCCATCAGTGAGTCGATGGGAAACGAGCAGTACTTC.

Notes on this clonotype: This may be a read error: a much more frequent sequence differs by one nucleotide. This rearrangement joins TRBV6-1 to TRBJ1-1; D possibly corresponds to TRBD1 (5 bases). Trimming took 10 bases from V and 5 from J, leaving 20 bases between them. Germline V CDR1 and CDR2: MNHNS, SASEGT. The CDR3 has 14 residues. The CDR3 loop is CATLRGVGVTEAFF. CDR3 in DNA: TGTGCCACTCTTCGGGGGGTGGGGGTTACTGAAGCTTTCTTT.

This clonotype showed up many times. The chain joins TRBV10-3 to TRBJ1-5, with 7 bases identical to TRBD1. CDR3 size: 14 residues. Germline CDR1 reads ENHRY; CDR2 reads SYGVKD. J lost 5 bases, V lost 2 bases, and 3 bases had no gene match. The DNA of the CDR3 is TGTGCCATCAGTGAGAGGCAGGGGGATCAGCCCCAGCATTTT. Protein: CAISERQGDQPQHF.

The chain is built from TRBV11-2 and TRBJ2-7; D possibly matches TRBD1 or TRBD2 (6 bases each). V lost 4 bases, J lost 3 bases, and 19 bases lay in between. The CDR3 has 16 residues. Germline assignment: CDR1 SGHAT and CDR2 FQNNGV. The CDR3: CASSSAGVWGDYEQYF. For the CDR3, the DNA is TGTGCCAGCAGCTCTGCAGGGGTTTGGGGGGACTACGAGCAGTACTTC.

This sequence joins TRBV20-1 and TRBJ2-3; 9 nucleotides align to TRBD2. V gave up 3 bases and J gave up 3 bases; unmatched junction bases: 7. The CDR3 extends over 15 amino acids. Germline CDR1 is DFQATT and CDR2 is SNEGSKA (reference sequence). In DNA form, the CDR3 reads TGCAGTGCTAGTTTCGCGGGGGGGCTGACAGATACGCAGTATTTT. Translating it yields CSASFAGGLTDTQYF.

V and J are TRBV29-1 and TRBJ1-1; D unclear. V was cut by 2 bases and J by 6 bases, with 16 bases left in between. CDR3 size: 14 residues. Germline assignment: CDR1 SQVTM and CDR2 ANQGSEA. The CDR3 DNA follows: TGCAGCGTTGAAAGTATGGGGTTTATGGCTGAAGCTTTCTTT. Its protein is CSVESMGFMAEAFF. The entire variable domain, with the rest obtained from reference TRBV29-1 and TRBJ1-1, is as follows: SAVISQKPSRDICQRGTSLTIQCQVDSQVTMMFWYRQQPGQSLTLIATANQGSEATYESGFVIDKFPISRPNLTFSTLTVSNMSPEDSSIYLCSVESMGFMAEAFFGQGTRLTVV.

This CDR3 is CASSIDRNYGYTF. The CDR3 DNA sequence: TGTGCCAGTAGTATTGACCGAAACTATGGCTACACCTTC. The chain employs TRBV19 and TRBJ1-2; D is uncertain. This CDR3 region has 13 residues. V shed 3 bases and J shed 2 bases, with 7 bases lying between them. Germline V gene sequence: CDR1 LNHDA, CDR2 SQIVND (reference sequence).

This clonotype has a handful of counts. An end of the junction does not agree with germline; a read error may underlie this. The genes are TRBV10-2 and TRBJ2-1, with 7 bases matching TRBD2. CDR1 is WSHSY, CDR2 SAAADI, per germline. This CDR3 is 15 amino acids long. The CDR3 nucleotides read TGTGCCAGCAGTTTATGGGGCGGGAGCTACAATGAGCAGTTCTTC. It codes for CASSLWGGSYNEQFF.

This clonotype was counted many times. The rearrangement links TRBV7-9 to TRBJ1-2, with a weak D call TRBD1 (5 bases). From germline, CDR1 is SEHNR and CDR2 FQNEAQ (reference sequence). Trimming shortened V by 4 bases and J by 2 bases, and 14 bases separated the two germline ends. The CDR3 contains 15 residues. The CDR3 sequence: CASSSADTPNYGYTF. The CDR3 DNA is TGTGCCAGCAGCTCGGCGGACACCCCAAACTATGGCTACACCTTC.

At least ten counts were recorded for this clonotype. The V gene is TRBV12-3 or TRBV12-4, the J gene TRBJ1-2; D is unresolved. Trimming took off 6 bases at V and 4 bases at J, with 12 bases between the two ends. The CDR3 runs 13 residues. This CDR3 reads CASSQAGGYGYTF. The CDR3 region has the DNA TGTGCCAGCAGCCAAGCCGGCGGCTATGGCTACACCTTC.

Many counts were recorded for this clonotype. The CDR3: CASSENRAREAFF. In nucleotides, the CDR3 is TGTGCCAGCAGTGAGAACAGGGCGAGGGAAGCTTTCTTT. J is TRBJ1-1 and V is TRBV6-1, with D possibly TRBD1 on 6 matching bases. This CDR3 is built from 13 residues. Germline CDR1 reads MNHNS; CDR2 reads SASEGT. Trimming stripped 3 bases from V and 8 bases from J, with 13 bases between.

This clonotype was recorded many times. In DNA, the CDR3 is TGTGCCATCAGGGAGGGACAGGGAAGATTACTCTCTGGGGCCAACGTCCTGACTTTC. Translating gives CAIREGQGRLLSGANVLTF. This chain joins TRBV10-3 and TRBJ2-6; 9 nucleotides align to TRBD1. CDR3 length equals 19 residues. With 6 bases clipped from V and 0 bases from J, the junction kept 12 bases outside the gene matches. Germline V CDR1 and CDR2: ENHRY, SYGVKD.

The chain has TRBV15 and TRBJ2-7, with D maybe TRBD1 (5 bases). V was pared by 3 bases and J by 4 bases, with 7 bases between. Germline V gene data show CDR1 as LNHNV and CDR2 as YYDKDF (reference sequence). This CDR3 has 12 amino acids. The CDR3 DNA reads as TGTGCCACCAGCAGGGGGCAGTACGAGCAGTACTTC. Translated: CATSRGQYEQYF. Looking up the rest from reference TRBV15 and TRBJ2-7 gives the full variable domain: DAMVIQNPRYQVTQFGKPVTLSCSQTLNHNVMYWYQQKSSQAPKLLFHYYDKDFNNEADTPDNFQSRRPNTSFCFLDIRSPGLGDTAMYLCATSRGQYEQYFGPGTRLTVT.